This T cell receptor beta chain was sequenced during a study of blood T cells in healthy people across ages. The authors ran a second PCR of roughly 6 to 12 cycles using a sample-barcoded 5' primer and a J-beta primer mix. TCRdb processed the 5' RACE reads anew with MiXCR; each CDR3 protein has one entry. In the table there are around 990,000 distinct CDR3 sequences, roughly two fifths of which are singletons. In this sample, this clonotype turned up a few times. The receptor's source is a man aged 18 to 35 in good health. Source material: blood.

CDR3 sequence (DNA): TGCAGTGCTGGAGGGACGGTCCCGGGCTACACCTTC. It codes for CSAGGTVPGYTF. The rearrangement uses TRBV20-1 and TRBJ1-2, with a tentative D call TRBD1 (5 bases). This CDR3 is 12 amino acids long. Germline-derived CDR1 and CDR2 are DFQATT and SNEGSKA (reference sequence). The V end lost 5 bases, the J end lost 8 bases, and 15 bases lay between the germline ends.